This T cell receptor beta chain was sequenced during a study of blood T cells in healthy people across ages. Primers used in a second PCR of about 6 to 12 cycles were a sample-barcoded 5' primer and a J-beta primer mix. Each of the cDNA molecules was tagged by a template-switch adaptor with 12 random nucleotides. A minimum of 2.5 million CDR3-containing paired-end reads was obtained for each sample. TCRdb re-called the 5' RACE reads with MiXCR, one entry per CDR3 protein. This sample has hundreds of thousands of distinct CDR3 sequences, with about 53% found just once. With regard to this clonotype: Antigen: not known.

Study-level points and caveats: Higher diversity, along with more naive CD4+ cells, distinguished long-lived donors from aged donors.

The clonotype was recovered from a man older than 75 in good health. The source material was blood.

CDR3 sequence: CASSHLAGVYNEQFF. In nucleotides, the CDR3 is TGTGCCAGCAGTCACCTAGCGGGAGTTTACAATGAGCAGTTCTTC. The chain recombines TRBV27 with TRBJ2-1, with TRBD2 identical over 10 bases. The CDR3 is made up of 15 amino acids. Trimming removed 5 bases from V and 4 bases from J; junction bases left unmatched: 5. Germline V CDR1 and CDR2: MNHEY, SMNVEV (reference sequence).